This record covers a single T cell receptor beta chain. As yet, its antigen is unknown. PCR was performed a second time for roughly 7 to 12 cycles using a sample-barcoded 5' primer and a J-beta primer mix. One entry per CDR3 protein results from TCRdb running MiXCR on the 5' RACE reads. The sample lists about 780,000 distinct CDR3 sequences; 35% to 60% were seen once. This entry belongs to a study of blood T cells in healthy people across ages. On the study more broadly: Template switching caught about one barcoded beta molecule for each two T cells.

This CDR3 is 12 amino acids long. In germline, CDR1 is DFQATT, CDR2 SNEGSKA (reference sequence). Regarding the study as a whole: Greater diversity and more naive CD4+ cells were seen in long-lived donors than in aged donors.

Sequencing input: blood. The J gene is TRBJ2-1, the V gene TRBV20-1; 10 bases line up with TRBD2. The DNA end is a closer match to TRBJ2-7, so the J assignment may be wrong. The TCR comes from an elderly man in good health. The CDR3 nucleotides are TGCAGTGCCACGGGACTAGCGCATGAGCAGTACTTC. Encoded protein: CSATGLAHEQYF.